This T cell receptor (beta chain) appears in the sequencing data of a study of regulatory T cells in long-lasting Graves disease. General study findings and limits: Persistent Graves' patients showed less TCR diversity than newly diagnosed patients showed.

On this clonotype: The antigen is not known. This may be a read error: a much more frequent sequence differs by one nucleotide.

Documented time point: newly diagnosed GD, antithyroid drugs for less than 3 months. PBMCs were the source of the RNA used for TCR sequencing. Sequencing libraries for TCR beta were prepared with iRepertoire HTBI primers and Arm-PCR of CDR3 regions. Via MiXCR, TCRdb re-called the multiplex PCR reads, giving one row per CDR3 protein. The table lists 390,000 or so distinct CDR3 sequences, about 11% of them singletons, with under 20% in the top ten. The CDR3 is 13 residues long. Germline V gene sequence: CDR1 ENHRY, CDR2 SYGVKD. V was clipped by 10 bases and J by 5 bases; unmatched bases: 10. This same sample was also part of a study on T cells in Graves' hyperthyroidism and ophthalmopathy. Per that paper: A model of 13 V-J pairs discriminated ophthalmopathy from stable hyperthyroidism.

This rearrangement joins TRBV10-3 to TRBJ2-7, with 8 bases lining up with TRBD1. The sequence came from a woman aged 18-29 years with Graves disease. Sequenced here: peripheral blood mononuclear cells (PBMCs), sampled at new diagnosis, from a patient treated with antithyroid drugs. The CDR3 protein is CATCGTGKNEQYF. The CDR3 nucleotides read TGTGCCACCTGCGGGACAGGCAAGAACGAGCAGTACTTC.